The clone carrying this T cell receptor beta chain was recorded at least ten times. Its antigen is not identified. The V gene lost 4 bases and the J gene lost 8 bases, with 15 bases spanning the gap. Germline V gene lookup returns CDR1 SNHLY and CDR2 FYNNEI. CDR3 length: 14 amino acids. The TCR beta CDR3 regions underwent amplification using RNA transcripts as the source. In the first-round RT-PCR of the TCR CDR3, the HTBI primer set was used. MiXCR, applied by TCRdb to the multiplex PCR reads, yields one record per CDR3 protein. The sample includes 300,000 to 450,000 distinct CDR3 sequences, approximately 15% of them seen just once. The sample belongs to a study of T cells in Graves' hyperthyroidism and ophthalmopathy. The study, taken as a whole, reports: Blood also carried most thyroid clonotypes expanded above 0.001.

Among the patients, aged 18 to 65, hyperthyroidism was newly diagnosed and had lasted under 2 months. This chain joins TRBV2 and TRBJ2-1; no clear D gene. Specimen: blood. The clonotype originates from a woman aged 60-75 years with Graves' hyperthyroidism. The CDR3 loop is CASSGPVIGDEQFF. The CDR3 region has the DNA TGTGCCAGCAGTGGCCCCGTAATTGGCGATGAGCAGTTCTTC.